The 10 T cell receptor beta chains given below trace back to one sample, sequenced in a study of blood T cell repertoires in COVID-19. TCRdb keeps only in-frame clones here, not all; method: immunoSEQ multiplex PCR. The data hold tens of thousands of clones, with roughly 85% observed a single time. The sample consisted of peripheral blood. These TCRs come from a woman in her 70s in a cohort sampled during active COVID-19.

The chain combines TRBV4-1 with TRBJ1-2; TRBD1 aligns across 7 bases. V shed 0 bases and J 5 bases; nucleotides not matched to a gene: 3. The CDR3 contains 14 residues. The germline CDR1 and CDR2 sequences are MGHRA and YSYEKL. CDR3 region: CASSQETGPYGYTF. CDR3 coding DNA: TGCGCCAGCAGCCAAGAGACAGGGCCTTATGGCTACACCTTC.

In its sample, this clone was seen once. The chain joins TRBV27 to TRBJ1-2, with TRBD1 as a possible D gene (5 bases). The germline gives CDR1 MNHEY, CDR2 SMNVEV (reference sequence). V was cut by 8 bases and J by 5 bases, with 12 bases left in between. The CDR3 is 12 residues long. Here the CDR3 reads CASGLGGYGYTF. The CDR3 bases are TGTGCCAGCGGGTTGGGGGGTTATGGCTACACCTTC.

The gene calls are TRBV2 and TRBJ2-2; 8 positions match TRBD1. Germline values: CDR1 SNHLY, CDR2 FYNNEI. V was pared by 7 bases and J by 6 bases, with 4 bases of the junction left unmatched. CDR3 length: 13 residues. The CDR3 sequence is CASNGQGPGELFF. CDR3 DNA sequence: TGTGCCAGCAACGGACAGGGCCCCGGGGAGCTGTTTTTT.

The J gene is TRBJ2-1, the V gene TRBV7-9; 10 bases align to TRBD2. V lost 10 bases, J lost 8 bases, and 8 bases stayed unmatched. The CDR3 runs 13 residues. CDR1 and CDR2 from the germline V gene are SEHNR and FQNEAQ (reference sequence). CDR3 bases: TGTGCCACCTCTAGCGGGAGCCGCGATGAGCAGTTCTTC. Translated: CATSSGSRDEQFF.

In DNA form, the CDR3 reads TGTGCCAGCAGTTCCCCAGGGTTGGCTAATGAAAAACTGTTTTTT. As protein: CASSSPGLANEKLFF. This rearrangement joins TRBV27 to TRBJ1-4, with D perhaps TRBD1 (5 bases). The length of the CDR3 is 15 residues. Trimming took off 4 bases at V and 3 bases at J, with 12 bases between the two ends. Germline V gene data show CDR1 as MNHEY and CDR2 as SMNVEV (reference sequence).

This clone was seen a few times. The chain joins TRBV5-1 to TRBJ2-7, with 7 bases aligning to TRBD2. The CDR3 has 13 amino acids. Germline CDR1 and CDR2: SGHRS and YFSETQ. With V trimmed by 5 bases and J by 1 base, 3 bases remained unmatched. CDR3 sequence (DNA): TGCGCCAGCAGTCTAGCGGCTTCCTACGAGCAGTACTTC. Its translation is CASSLAASYEQYF.

V gene TRBV2 combines with J gene TRBJ1-6, with a weak D call TRBD1 (5 bases). V lost 7 bases and J lost 11, with 15 bases in between. Germline assignment: CDR1 SNHLY and CDR2 FYNNEI. CDR3 length equals 13 residues. CDR3 protein: CASMSQGFAPLHF. The CDR3 DNA follows: TGTGCCAGCATGAGTCAGGGTTTTGCACCCCTCCACTTT. The variable domain in full, with the rest retrieved from reference TRBV2 and TRBJ1-6, is EPEVTQTPSHQVTQMGQEVILRCVPISNHLYFYWYRQILGQKVEFLVSFYNNEISEKSEIFDDQFSVERPDGSNFTLKIRSTKLEDSAMYFCASMSQGFAPLHFGNGTRLTVT.

The chain links TRBV18 to TRBJ1-1; D is unclear. This CDR3 spans 14 amino acids. The germline CDR1 and CDR2 sequences are KGHSH and LQKENI. V shed 1 base and J shed 4 bases, with 10 bases lying between them. CDR3 nucleotides: TGTGCCAGCTCACCACAGGAGCGTAGCACTGAAGCTTTCTTT. Its translation is CASSPQERSTEAFF.

The rearrangement links TRBV27 to TRBJ2-1, with D possibly TRBD2 on 5 matching bases. This CDR3 is built from 14 residues. Germline assignment: CDR1 MNHEY and CDR2 SMNVEV (reference sequence). V was shortened by 3 bases and J by 4 bases, with 10 bases between the two germline ends. CDR3 sequence reads: CASSFYTGYNEQFF. CDR3 coding DNA: TGTGCCAGCAGTTTTTATACGGGATACAATGAGCAGTTCTTC.

The chain uses TRBV6-5 and TRBJ1-1, with a tentative D call TRBD1 (5 bases). The CDR3 has 15 residues. V lost 8 bases and J 1 base, leaving 17 bases between the germline ends. Germline CDR1 MNHEY, CDR2 SVGAGI. The CDR3 DNA is TGTGCCAGCGGGGGAGGATCGGGCACGAACACTGAAGCTTTCTTT. Its protein is CASGGGSGTNTEAFF.